The 10 T cell receptor beta chains reported below all come from one sample, sequenced in a study of molecular identifiers for immune sequencing clone quantification (dated by TCRdb to 2017 to 2018). The library was built by means of PCR. The reads were generated on an Illumina HiSeq 4000. TCRdb reworked the public reads: Q25 trimming with fastp, MiXCR clone assembly, productive beta chains retained. Rows with one shared CDR3 protein collapse into an entry with the most common genes and DNA. The table for this sample lists hundreds of thousands of distinct CDR3 sequences; 20% to 25% of them were counted only once. The ten biggest clones cover 0.75% to 0.85% of the sample. The sample consisted of naive CD8+ T cells from blood, with Jurkat cell RNA spiked in. This sample's cell subset or site label indicates: FACS-sorted CD8+CD4-CCR7+CD45RA+ naive T cells. These receptors all come from a human donor in good health. Some libraries in this study had Jurkat cell RNA spiked in.

This clonotype occurred a few times. The rearrangement joins TRBV4-3 to TRBJ1-1; D unclear. Germline CDR1 reads LGHNA; CDR2 reads YSLEER. The CDR3 extends over 18 amino acids. V was shortened by 0 bases and J by 0 bases, with 17 bases between the two germline ends. The CDR3 DNA is TGCGCCAGCAGCCAAGAACGCGGCCGTCCTTCCATGAACACTGAAGCTTTCTTT. This codes for CASSQERGRPSMNTEAFF.

This clonotype was observed at least ten times. This chain uses TRBV6-2 or TRBV6-3 with TRBJ1-5; D possibly corresponds to TRBD1 (5 bases). CDR1 is MNHEY and CDR2 is SVGEGT in the germline V gene. The CDR3 covers 14 residues. With 8 bases removed from V and 1 base from J, the gap between germline ends came to 12 bases. The CDR3, as DNA: TGTGCCAGCGTGGAGGGGAACAGCAATCAGCCCCAGCATTTT. This sequence encodes CASVEGNSNQPQHF.

This clonotype has just a few counts. The V gene is TRBV7-9, the J gene TRBJ2-7; D assignment may be TRBD1 or TRBD2 (6 bases each). The CDR3 covers 12 residues. In germline, CDR1 is SEHNR, CDR2 FQNEAQ (reference sequence). Trimming removed 8 bases at V and 5 bases at J, with 13 bases between. The CDR3 DNA is TGTGCCAGCCGGGGGCCTCCTGACGAGCAGTACTTC. Its protein product is CASRGPPDEQYF.

This clonotype was recorded a few times. V is TRBV27 and J is TRBJ2-3; D may match TRBD1 or TRBD2 (5 bases each). Deletions cut 3 bases from V and 1 base from J, with 23 bases between. Germline CDR1 reads MNHEY; CDR2 reads SMNVEV (reference sequence). This CDR3 comprises 19 residues. CDR3 bases: TGTGCCAGCAGTTTGCTAACGAGAGCAAGAAGGGGAGGCACAGATACGCAGTATTTT. It codes for CASSLLTRARRGGTDTQYF.

At least ten counts were recorded for this clonotype. This chain joins TRBV5-1 and TRBJ1-1; D is ambiguous. Looked up from germline, CDR1 is SGHRS and CDR2 is YFSETQ. Trimming took 1 base from V and 4 from J, leaving 5 bases between them. The CDR3 runs to 12 residues. CDR3 amino acids: CASSLYGTEAFF. The CDR3 nucleotides read TGCGCCAGCAGCTTGTATGGCACTGAAGCTTTCTTT. Looking up the rest from reference TRBV5-1 and TRBJ1-1 gives the full variable domain: KAGVTQTPRYLIKTRGQQVTLSCSPISGHRSVSWYQQTPGQGLQFLFEYFSETQRNKGNFPGRFSGRQFSNSRSEMNVSTLELGDSALYLCASSLYGTEAFFGQGTRLTVV.

This clonotype was recorded at least ten times. This chain links TRBV29-1 with TRBJ1-1, with D perhaps TRBD1 (6 bases). V lost 5 bases and J lost 1, with 8 bases in between. Germline assignment: CDR1 SQVTM and CDR2 ANQGSEA. The CDR3 runs 12 residues. Here the CDR3 reads CSVLQGNTEAFF. The CDR3, as DNA: TGCAGCGTTCTACAGGGGAACACTGAAGCTTTCTTT.

Comments on this clonotype: This may arise from a read error, as a much more abundant clone is one base away. The V call is TRBV20-1, the J call TRBJ1-5; perhaps TRBD1 as D (5 bases). The germline V gene encodes CDR1 DFQATT and CDR2 SNEGSKA (reference sequence). CDR3 length: 15 amino acids. Trimming took off 3 bases at V and 3 bases at J, with 15 bases between the two ends. The CDR3 DNA sequence: TGCAGTGCTAGCATTCGGGGGTTTAACAATCAGCCCCAGCATTTT. As protein: CSASIRGFNNQPQHF.

This clonotype has a handful of counts. The chain has TRBV7-9 and TRBJ1-1, with a weak D call TRBD1 (6 bases). The V and J ends lost 5 bases and 5 bases respectively, with 18 bases between them. CDR1 SEHNR and CDR2 FQNEAQ come from the germline V gene (reference sequence). The CDR3 covers 15 residues. CDR3 in DNA: TGTGCCAGCAGCGCCCAAGGACAGATTGAAACTGAAGCTTTCTTT. Translating gives CASSAQGQIETEAFF.

This clonotype was observed a handful of times. With a much larger clone just one base away, this may be a read error. The V gene is TRBV7-9, the J gene TRBJ2-3, with unresolved D. CDR1 SEHNR and CDR2 FQNEAQ come from the germline V gene (reference sequence). The CDR3 extends over 14 amino acids. CDR3 coding DNA: TGTGCCGGCAGCCCGCAACTTGGCACAGATACGCAGTATTTT. Translated, it gives CAGSPQLGTDTQYF.

This clonotype has only a few counts. The rearrangement links TRBV11-2 to TRBJ1-5, with 8 bases aligning to TRBD1. Germline CDR1 reads SGHAT; CDR2 reads FQNNGV. The junction had 7 bases not matched to a gene; V was cut back by 1 base and J by 2 bases. The CDR3 consists of 17 residues. The CDR3: CASSLGTGGHGNQPQHF. CDR3 nucleotides: TGTGCCAGCAGCTTAGGAACAGGGGGTCATGGCAATCAGCCCCAGCATTTT.